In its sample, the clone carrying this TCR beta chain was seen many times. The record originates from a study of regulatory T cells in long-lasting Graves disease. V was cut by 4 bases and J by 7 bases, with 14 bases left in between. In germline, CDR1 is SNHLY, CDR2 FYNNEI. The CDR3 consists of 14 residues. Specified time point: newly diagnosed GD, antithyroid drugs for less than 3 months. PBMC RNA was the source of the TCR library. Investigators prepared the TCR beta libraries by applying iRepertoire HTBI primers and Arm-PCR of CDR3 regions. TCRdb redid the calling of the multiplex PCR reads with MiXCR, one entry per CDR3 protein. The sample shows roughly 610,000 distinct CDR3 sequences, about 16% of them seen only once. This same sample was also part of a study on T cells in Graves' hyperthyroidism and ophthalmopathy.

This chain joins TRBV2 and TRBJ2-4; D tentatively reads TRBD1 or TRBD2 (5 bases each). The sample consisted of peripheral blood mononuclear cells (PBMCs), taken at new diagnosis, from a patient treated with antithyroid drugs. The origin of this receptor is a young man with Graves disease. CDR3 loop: CASSVSGWENIQYF. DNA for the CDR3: TGTGCCAGCAGTGTTTCAGGGTGGGAGAACATTCAGTACTTC.